Following are 21 T cell receptor beta chains from one sample sequenced in a study of T-cell memory formation after mild COVID-19. One entry per CDR3 protein results from TCRdb running MiXCR on the 5' RACE reads. The data show around 150,000 distinct CDR3 sequences, 30% to 35% seen once. The sample consisted of PBMCs or a T cell subset sorted from them (not recorded which). Receptors were obtained from an adult woman who had mild COVID-19 (a few samples of this study predate the infection). Cell type and time point are not known.

This chain's CDR3 is CAISESIGARPYEQYF. DNA for the CDR3: TGTGCCATCAGTGAGTCGATCGGGGCTAGGCCTTACGAGCAGTACTTC. The chain combines TRBV10-3 with TRBJ2-7; D might be TRBD1 or TRBD2, each matching 5 bases. CDR3 length: 16 residues. Germline lookup yields CDR1 ENHRY and CDR2 SYGVKD. V dropped 0 bases and J dropped 4 bases, with 16 bases sitting between them.

This clonotype was found once. This chain uses TRBV12-5 with TRBJ2-1; either TRBD1 or TRBD2 may supply D (5 bases each). The CDR3 runs to 14 residues. The germline V and J ends were trimmed by 9 bases and 8 bases, with 20 bases remaining between them. Germline CDR1 and CDR2: LGHNT and FRNRAP. CDR3 in DNA: TGTGCTAGCGCCGCAGGGACCCTCCGGGATGAGCAGTTCTTC. Amino acids: CASAAGTLRDEQFF.

There are a few counts of this clonotype. The chain has TRBV18 and TRBJ2-2; no clear D gene. Trimming pared 5 bases from V and 3 bases from J, leaving 13 bases between. Germline lookup yields CDR1 KGHSH and CDR2 LQKENI. This CDR3 is 15 amino acids long. CDR3 bases: TGTGCCAGCTCATCCCCGACACTCTACACCGGGGAGCTGTTTTTT. It encodes CASSSPTLYTGELFF.

The genes are TRBV30 and TRBJ2-5, with 10 bases identical to TRBD2. The CDR3 has 14 residues. V shed 3 bases and J 9 bases; nucleotides not matched to a gene: 10. CDR1 is GTSNPN and CDR2 is SVGIG in the germline V gene (reference sequence). The CDR3 loop is CAWRRTSGPVAQYF. CDR3 coding DNA: TGTGCCTGGAGGAGGACTAGCGGCCCGGTGGCCCAGTACTTC.

V is TRBV29-1 and J is TRBJ1-1; no clear D. The CDR3 is made up of 14 amino acids. From germline, CDR1 is SQVTM and CDR2 ANQGSEA. The V gene lost 8 bases and the J gene lost 2 bases, with 18 bases spanning the gap. The DNA of the CDR3 is TGCAGCATCTCCGGGAGATCTCTAAACACTGAAGCTTTCTTT. It yields the protein CSISGRSLNTEAFF. Supplemented by reference TRBV29-1 and TRBJ1-1, the full variable domain reads SAVISQKPSRDICQRGTSLTIQCQVDSQVTMMFWYRQQPGQSLTLIATANQGSEATYESGFVIDKFPISRPNLTFSTLTVSNMSPEDSSIYLCSISGRSLNTEAFFGQGTRLTVV.

This clonotype was seen more than once but under ten times. V and J are TRBV7-6 and TRBJ1-4; D remains unclear. Germline V gene data show CDR1 as SGHVS and CDR2 as FNYEAQ. The CDR3 totals 14 residues. The V end lost 5 bases, the J end lost 0 bases, and 7 bases lay between the germline ends. CDR3 sequence: CASSLGATNEKLFF. In DNA form, the CDR3 reads TGTGCCAGCAGCCTTGGCGCAACTAATGAAAAACTGTTTTTT.

The CDR3 is CASGLTPGGRVGQETQYF. CDR3 DNA sequence: TGTGCTAGTGGTTTGACCCCGGGGGGCAGGGTAGGTCAAGAGACCCAGTACTTC. The chain carries TRBV12-5 and TRBJ2-5; D perhaps matches TRBD2 (7 bases). The CDR3 totals 18 residues. V lost 2 bases and J 2 bases, leaving 21 bases between the germline ends. Germline V gene lookup returns CDR1 LGHNT and CDR2 FRNRAP.

The chain has TRBV18 and TRBJ1-1; D is unclear. Trimming took off 3 bases at V and 1 base at J, with 9 bases between the two ends. CDR3 length: 14 amino acids. Germline V lookup: CDR1 KGHSH, CDR2 LQKENI. CDR3 in DNA: TGTGCCAGCTCACCCTCATTAGGGAACACTGAAGCTTTCTTT. As protein: CASSPSLGNTEAFF. The entire variable domain, with the rest obtained from reference TRBV18 and TRBJ1-1, is as follows: NAGVMQNPRHLVRRRGQEARLRCSPMKGHSHVYWYRQLPEEGLKFMVYLQKENIIDESGMPKERFSAEFPKEGPSILRIQQVVRGDSAAYFCASSPSLGNTEAFFGQGTRLTVV.

This clonotype was counted ten times or more. The V gene is TRBV7-9, the J gene TRBJ2-1; 12 bases match TRBD2. V shed 3 bases and J 10 bases; nucleotides not matched to a gene: 7. This CDR3 region has 15 residues. Germline V gene sequence: CDR1 SEHNR, CDR2 FQNEAQ (reference sequence). CDR3 coding DNA: TGTGCCAGCAGCTTCCCGACTAGCGGGAGTGAGGAGCAGTTCTTC. Encoded protein: CASSFPTSGSEEQFF.

The chain employs TRBV6-5 and TRBJ1-2; TRBD1 matches 9 bases. V was clipped by 2 bases and J by 4 bases; unmatched bases: 5. Germline V gives CDR1 MNHEY, CDR2 SVGAGI. CDR3 length equals 15 residues. Here the CDR3 reads CASSYGGQGFYGYTF. CDR3 DNA: TGTGCCAGCAGTTACGGTGGACAGGGGTTCTATGGCTACACCTTC.

In its sample, this clonotype was seen a few times. The chain links TRBV12-5 to TRBJ2-5, with D maybe TRBD2 (5 bases). Trimming left V 0 bases short and J 2 bases short, with 13 bases between. CDR1 is LGHNT, CDR2 FRNRAP, per germline. CDR3 size: 16 residues. The CDR3 is CASGLVLGQIQETQYF. DNA of the CDR3: TGTGCTAGTGGTTTGGTACTAGGCCAGATACAAGAGACCCAGTACTTC.

This clonotype was seen a few times. The chain links TRBV20-1 to TRBJ1-2, with a tentative D call TRBD1 (5 bases). Germline CDR1 is DFQATT and CDR2 is SNEGSKA (reference sequence). The CDR3 has 15 amino acids. V lost 0 bases, J lost 6 bases, and 17 bases lay in between. CDR3 in amino acids: CSARDFGFMGDGYTF. Here the CDR3 DNA reads TGCAGTGCTAGAGATTTTGGGTTTATGGGGGATGGCTACACCTTC.

The rearrangement links TRBV5-1 to TRBJ2-3, with D hard to call. Per germline, CDR1 SGHRS and CDR2 YFSETQ. V was shortened by 3 bases and J by 2 bases, with 13 bases between the two germline ends. The CDR3 is made up of 15 amino acids. Here the CDR3 DNA reads TGCGCCAGCAGCTACGGTGGATCGGCCACAGATACGCAGTATTTT. Translating it yields CASSYGGSATDTQYF.

In its sample, this clonotype was seen a few times. V is TRBV12-3 or TRBV12-4 and J is TRBJ2-7, with TRBD2 identical over 12 bases. The CDR3 runs to 17 residues. J gave up 5 bases and V 4 bases, and 12 bases lay outside the gene matches. Here the CDR3 DNA reads TGTGCCAGCAGTTCACCGTTACTAGCGGGGGGCGTCAACGAGCAGTACTTC. Translating it yields CASSSPLLAGGVNEQYF.

The chain has TRBV7-2 and TRBJ2-3; perhaps TRBD2 as D (6 bases). V lost 3 bases to trimming and J lost 2 bases, with 12 bases between them. The CDR3 length is 15 residues. Per the germline V gene, CDR1 is SGHTA and CDR2 is FQGNSA. The CDR3 region has the DNA TGTGCCAGCAGCTTGTTAGCGGAGGCCACAGATACGCAGTATTTT. Its protein is CASSLLAEATDTQYF.

This clonotype was counted only a few times. This chain uses TRBV20-1 with TRBJ1-5, with 7 positions matching TRBD1. The CDR3 loop spans 15 amino acids. V lost 3 bases to trimming and J lost 5 bases; unmatched junction nucleotides: 10. CDR1 DFQATT and CDR2 SNEGSKA come from the germline V gene (reference sequence). The CDR3 DNA follows: TGCAGTGCTAGGAGGGGAACAGGGGCCTATCAGCCCCAGCATTTT. Translation gives CSARRGTGAYQPQHF.

This clonotype was seen a handful of times. The chain links TRBV5-1 to TRBJ2-1; either TRBD1 or TRBD2 may fit D (7 bases each). CDR1 and CDR2 from the germline V gene are SGHRS and YFSETQ. The CDR3 sequence is 17 residues long. Trimming cost V 1 base and J 0 bases, with 14 bases left between them. CDR3: CASSLSTGRVSYNEQFF. The CDR3 DNA is TGCGCCAGCAGCTTGTCGACAGGGAGGGTCTCCTACAATGAGCAGTTCTTC.

The V gene is TRBV19, the J gene TRBJ2-1; 8 bases agree with TRBD2. This CDR3 comprises 18 residues. Germline CDR1 LNHDA, CDR2 SQIVND (reference sequence). The trim removed 8 bases at V and 5 bases at J, leaving 20 bases unmatched. Here the CDR3 reads CASQWGTRSPEIDNEQFF. CDR3 coding DNA: TGTGCCAGTCAATGGGGGACTAGGTCCCCCGAGATTGACAATGAGCAGTTCTTC.

This chain joins TRBV7-2 and TRBJ1-2, with a possible D match to TRBD1 (6 bases). This CDR3 has 14 residues. V shed 3 bases and J shed 0 bases, with 8 bases lying between them. Germline CDR1 is SGHTA and CDR2 is FQGNSA. The CDR3 bases are TGTGCCAGCAGCTTCCGGACAGCTAACTATGGCTACACCTTC. It encodes CASSFRTANYGYTF.

CDR3 region: CASSLLITSGKGGTDTQYF. CDR3 DNA sequence: TGCGCCAGCAGCTTGTTGATCACTAGCGGGAAAGGAGGGACAGATACGCAGTATTTT. The chain couples TRBV5-1 to TRBJ2-3; 10 bases are a match to TRBD2. Trimming took 1 base from V and 3 from J; bases not matched to a gene: 14. Per germline, CDR1 SGHRS and CDR2 YFSETQ. The CDR3 runs to 19 residues.

This CDR3 reads CASSLRAQGTQYF. CDR3 coding DNA: TGTGCCAGCAGTTTACGGGCGCAAGGAACCCAGTACTTC. This chain connects TRBV12-3 or TRBV12-4 to TRBJ2-5; D gene uncertain. The ends were cut back, 2 bases at V and 8 bases at J, with 12 bases in the middle. This CDR3 region has 13 residues.